This T cell receptor beta chain came from a study of blood T cell repertoires in COVID-19. This clone was detected only a few times. Assay used: immunoSEQ multiplex PCR; TCRdb lists only in-frame clones, some missing. This table holds about 200,000 clones, 76% found once. The CDR3 consists of 12 residues. Deletions cut 8 bases from V and 1 base from J, with 8 bases between. The germline V gene encodes CDR1 MNHEY and CDR2 SVGAGI. The source material was PBMCs or T cells enriched from blood (not recorded which). This clonotype was sampled from a woman between 45 and 60 years old with acute COVID-19. The chain carries TRBV6-5 and TRBJ1-1; D gene unclear. The CDR3 nucleotides are TGTGCCAGCCAAACACGGAACACTGAAGCTTTCTTT. Translated, it gives CASQTRNTEAFF.